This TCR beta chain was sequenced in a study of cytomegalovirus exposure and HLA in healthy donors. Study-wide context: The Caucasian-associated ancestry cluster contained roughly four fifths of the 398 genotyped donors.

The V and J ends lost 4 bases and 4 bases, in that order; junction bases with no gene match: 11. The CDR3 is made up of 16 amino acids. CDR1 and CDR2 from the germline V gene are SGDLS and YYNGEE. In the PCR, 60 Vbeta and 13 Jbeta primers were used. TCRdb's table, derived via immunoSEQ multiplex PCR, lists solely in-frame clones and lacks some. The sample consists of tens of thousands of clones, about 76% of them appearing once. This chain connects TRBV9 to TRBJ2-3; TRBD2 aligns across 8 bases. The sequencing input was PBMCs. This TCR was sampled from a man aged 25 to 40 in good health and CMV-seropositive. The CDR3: CASSSFLGGAPDTQYF. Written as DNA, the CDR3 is TGTGCCAGCAGCTCATTTCTCGGGGGGGCGCCAGATACGCAGTATTTT.